This T cell receptor (beta chain) originates from a study of blood T cell repertoires in COVID-19. TCRdb keeps only in-frame clones here, not all; method: immunoSEQ multiplex PCR. In the table there are roughly 250,000 clones, approximately 83% of which are singletons. The V gene's germline CDR1 is MNHNY and CDR2 SVGAGI (reference sequence). Trimming shortened V by 2 bases and J by 8 bases, and 18 bases separated the two germline ends. The CDR3 length is 15 residues. The chain has TRBV6-6 and TRBJ1-2; the D gene is possibly TRBD1 (6 bases). The sequence was obtained from a woman in her twenties or thirties who had recovered from COVID-19. The material sequenced was PBMCs or T cells enriched from blood (not recorded which). As DNA, the CDR3 is TGTGCCAGCAGTTACACCTTAGAACCGGGGGGCGGCTACACCTTC. Translated, it gives CASSYTLEPGGGYTF.